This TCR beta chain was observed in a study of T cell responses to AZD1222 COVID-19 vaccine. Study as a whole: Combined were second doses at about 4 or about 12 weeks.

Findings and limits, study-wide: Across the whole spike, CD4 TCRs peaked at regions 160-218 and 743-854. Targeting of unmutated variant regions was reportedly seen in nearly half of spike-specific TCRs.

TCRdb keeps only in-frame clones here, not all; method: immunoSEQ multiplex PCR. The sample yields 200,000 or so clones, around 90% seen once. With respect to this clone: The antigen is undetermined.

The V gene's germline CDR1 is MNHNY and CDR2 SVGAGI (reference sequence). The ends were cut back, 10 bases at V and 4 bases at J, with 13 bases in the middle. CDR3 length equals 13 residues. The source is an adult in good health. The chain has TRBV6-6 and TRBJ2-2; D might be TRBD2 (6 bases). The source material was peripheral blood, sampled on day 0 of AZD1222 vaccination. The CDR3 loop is CAIKAGITGELFF. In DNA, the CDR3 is TGTGCCATCAAGGCGGGGATCACCGGGGAGCTGTTTTTT.